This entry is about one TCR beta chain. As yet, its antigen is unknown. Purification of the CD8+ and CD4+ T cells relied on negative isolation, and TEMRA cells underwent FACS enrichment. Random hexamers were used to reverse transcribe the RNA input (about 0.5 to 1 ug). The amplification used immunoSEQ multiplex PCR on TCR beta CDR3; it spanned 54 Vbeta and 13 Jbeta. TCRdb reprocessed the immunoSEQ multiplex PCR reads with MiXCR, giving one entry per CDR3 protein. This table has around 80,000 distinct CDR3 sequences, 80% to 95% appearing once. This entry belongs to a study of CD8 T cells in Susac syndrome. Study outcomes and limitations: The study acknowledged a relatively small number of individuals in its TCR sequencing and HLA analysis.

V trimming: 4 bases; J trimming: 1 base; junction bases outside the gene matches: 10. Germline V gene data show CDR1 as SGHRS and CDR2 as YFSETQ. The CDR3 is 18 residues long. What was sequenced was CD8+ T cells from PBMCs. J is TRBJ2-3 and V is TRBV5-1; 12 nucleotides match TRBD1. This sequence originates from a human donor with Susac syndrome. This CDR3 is CASSRGTGGAGGTDTQYF. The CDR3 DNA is TGCGCCAGCAGCCGAGGGACAGGGGGCGCGGGTGGCACAGATACGCAGTATTTT.